This TCR beta chain appears in the sequencing data of a study of blood T cell repertoires in COVID-19. The overall study: COVID-19 samples from acute and convalescent phases originated in the United States, Italy and Spain.

TCRdb's copy holds only in-frame clones and misses some; the assay was immunoSEQ multiplex PCR. The sample holds around 250,000 clones, approximately 89% seen once. Germline V gene lookup returns CDR1 PRHDT and CDR2 FYEKMQ (reference sequence). With 2 bases removed from V and 5 bases from J, the gap between germline ends came to 9 bases. The CDR3 contains 13 residues. Cohort allocation depended upon clinical history that participants reported. During the 2 weeks before they entered the study, exposed participants had met someone with a PCR-confirmed or clinician-diagnosed COVID-19 case. The chain joins TRBV13 to TRBJ1-1, with D possibly being TRBD1 (5 bases). Sequencing was performed on PBMCs or T cells enriched from blood (not recorded which). The source of this sequence is a middle-aged man who had been exposed to COVID-19. The CDR3 loop is CASSLQGWTEAFF. Here the CDR3 DNA reads TGTGCCAGCAGCTTACAGGGTTGGACTGAAGCTTTCTTT.